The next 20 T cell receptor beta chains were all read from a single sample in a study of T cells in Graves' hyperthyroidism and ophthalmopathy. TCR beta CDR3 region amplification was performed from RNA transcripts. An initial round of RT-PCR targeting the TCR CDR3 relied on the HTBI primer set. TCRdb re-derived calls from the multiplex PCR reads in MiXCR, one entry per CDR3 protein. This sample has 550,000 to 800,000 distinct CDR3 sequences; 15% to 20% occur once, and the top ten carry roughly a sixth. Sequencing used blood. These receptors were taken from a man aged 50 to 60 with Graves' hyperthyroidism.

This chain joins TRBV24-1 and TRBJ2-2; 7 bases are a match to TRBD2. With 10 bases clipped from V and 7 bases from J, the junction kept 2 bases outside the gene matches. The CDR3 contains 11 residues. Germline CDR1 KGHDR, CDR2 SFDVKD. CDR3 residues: CATRGDGELFF. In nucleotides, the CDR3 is TGTGCCACACGGGGGGACGGGGAGCTGTTTTTT.

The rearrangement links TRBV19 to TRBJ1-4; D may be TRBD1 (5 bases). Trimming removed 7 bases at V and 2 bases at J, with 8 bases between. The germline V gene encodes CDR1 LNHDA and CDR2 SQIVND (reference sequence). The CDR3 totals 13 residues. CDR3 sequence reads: CASTGITNEKLFF. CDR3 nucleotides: TGTGCCAGTACAGGGATTACTAATGAAAAACTGTTTTTT. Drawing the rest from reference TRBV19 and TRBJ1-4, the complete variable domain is DGGITQSPKYLFRKEGQNVTLSCEQNLNHDAMYWYRQDPGQGLRLIYYSQIVNDFQKGDIAEGYSVSREKKESFPLTVTSAQKNPTAFYLCASTGITNEKLFFGSGTQLSVL.

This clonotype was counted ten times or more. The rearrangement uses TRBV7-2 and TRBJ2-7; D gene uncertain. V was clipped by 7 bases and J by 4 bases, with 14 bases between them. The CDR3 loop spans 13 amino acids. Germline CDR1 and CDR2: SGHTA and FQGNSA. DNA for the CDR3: TGTGCCAGCAAGGACGGGCTGGATTACGAGCAGTACTTC. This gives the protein CASKDGLDYEQYF.

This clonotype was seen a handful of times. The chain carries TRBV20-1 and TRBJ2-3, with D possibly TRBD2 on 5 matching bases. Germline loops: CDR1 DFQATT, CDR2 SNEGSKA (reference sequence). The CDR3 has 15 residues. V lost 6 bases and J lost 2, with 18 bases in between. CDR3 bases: TGCAGTGCCACAGACAACTTGGAGGACACAGATACGCAGTATTTT. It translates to CSATDNLEDTDTQYF.

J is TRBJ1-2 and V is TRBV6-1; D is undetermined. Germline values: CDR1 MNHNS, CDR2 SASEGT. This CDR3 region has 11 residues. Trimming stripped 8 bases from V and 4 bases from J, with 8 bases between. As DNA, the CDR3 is TGTGCCAGCGAGGGAAGCTATGGCTACACCTTC. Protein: CASEGSYGYTF.

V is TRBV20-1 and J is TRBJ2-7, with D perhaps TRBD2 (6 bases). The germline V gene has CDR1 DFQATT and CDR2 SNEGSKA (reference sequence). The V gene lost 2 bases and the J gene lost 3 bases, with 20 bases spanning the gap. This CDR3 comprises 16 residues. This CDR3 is CSARTRPTREFYEQYF. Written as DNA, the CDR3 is TGCAGTGCTAGAACCCGACCTACCCGGGAGTTCTACGAGCAGTACTTC.

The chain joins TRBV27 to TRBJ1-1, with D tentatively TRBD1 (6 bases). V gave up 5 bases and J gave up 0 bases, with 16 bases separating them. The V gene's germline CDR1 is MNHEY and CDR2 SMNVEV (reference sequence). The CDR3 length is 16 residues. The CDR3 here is CASSPPGHLMNTEAFF. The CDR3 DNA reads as TGTGCCAGCAGTCCACCGGGACACCTTATGAACACTGAAGCTTTCTTT.

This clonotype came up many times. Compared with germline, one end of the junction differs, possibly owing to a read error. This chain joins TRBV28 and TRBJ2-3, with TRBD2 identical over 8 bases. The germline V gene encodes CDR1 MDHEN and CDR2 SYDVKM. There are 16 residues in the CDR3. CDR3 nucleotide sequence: TGTGCCAGCACTTTAGGGGCTAGCGGGCCCACAGATACGCAGTATTTT. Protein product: CASTLGASGPTDTQYF. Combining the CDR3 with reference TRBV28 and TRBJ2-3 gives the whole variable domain DVKVTQSSRYLVKRTGEKVFLECVQDMDHENMFWYRQDPGLGLRLIYFSYDVKMKEKGDIPEGYSVSREKKERFSLILESASTNQTSMYLCASTLGASGPTDTQYFGPGTRLTVL.

The CDR3: CATQPGGLDTGELFF. The CDR3 DNA reads TGTGCCACCCAACCAGGGGGCCTCGACACCGGGGAGCTGTTTTTT. V and J are TRBV9 and TRBJ2-2, with 8 nucleotides matching TRBD1. Germline CDR1 SGDLS, CDR2 YYNGEE. Trimming at V came to 9 bases and at J to 3 bases, leaving 10 bases not matched to a gene. The CDR3 covers 15 residues.

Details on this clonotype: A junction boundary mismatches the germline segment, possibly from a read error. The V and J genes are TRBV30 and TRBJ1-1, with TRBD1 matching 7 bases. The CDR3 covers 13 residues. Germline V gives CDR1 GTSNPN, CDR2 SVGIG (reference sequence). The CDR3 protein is CAWSNRGGTEALF. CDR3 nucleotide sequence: TGTGCCTGGAGCAACAGGGGCGGCACTGAAGCTCTCTTT.

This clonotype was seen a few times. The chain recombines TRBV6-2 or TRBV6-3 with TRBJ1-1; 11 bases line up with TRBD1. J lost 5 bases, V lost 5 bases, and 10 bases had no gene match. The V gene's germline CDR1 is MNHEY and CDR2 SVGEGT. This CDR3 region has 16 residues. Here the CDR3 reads CASSPGTGGIGTEAFF. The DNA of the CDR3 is TGTGCCAGCAGTCCGGGGACAGGGGGTATAGGAACTGAAGCTTTCTTT.

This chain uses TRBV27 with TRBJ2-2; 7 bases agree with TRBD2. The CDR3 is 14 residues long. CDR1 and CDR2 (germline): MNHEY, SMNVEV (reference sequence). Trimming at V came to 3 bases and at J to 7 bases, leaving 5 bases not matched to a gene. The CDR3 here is CASSLGTISGELFF. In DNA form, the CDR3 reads TGTGCCAGCAGTTTGGGGACTATAAGCGGGGAGCTGTTTTTT.

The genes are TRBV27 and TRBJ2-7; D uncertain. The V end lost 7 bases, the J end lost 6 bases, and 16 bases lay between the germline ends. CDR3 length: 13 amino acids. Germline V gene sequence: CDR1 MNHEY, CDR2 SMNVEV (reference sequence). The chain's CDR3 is CASTYIGLGEQYF. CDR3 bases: TGTGCCAGCACTTATATAGGGTTGGGCGAGCAGTACTTC.

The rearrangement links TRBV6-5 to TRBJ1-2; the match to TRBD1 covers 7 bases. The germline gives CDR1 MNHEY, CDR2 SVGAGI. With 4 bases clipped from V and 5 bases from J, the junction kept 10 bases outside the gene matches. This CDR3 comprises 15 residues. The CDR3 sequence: CASSFIRDRAYGYTF. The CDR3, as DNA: TGTGCCAGCAGTTTCATTCGGGACAGAGCTTATGGCTACACCTTC.

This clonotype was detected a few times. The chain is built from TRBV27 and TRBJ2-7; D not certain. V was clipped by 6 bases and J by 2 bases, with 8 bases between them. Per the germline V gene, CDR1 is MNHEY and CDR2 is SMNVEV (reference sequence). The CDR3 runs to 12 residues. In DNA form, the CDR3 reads TGTGCCAGCAGCCTCCCCCCCTACGAGCAGTACTTC. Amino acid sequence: CASSLPPYEQYF.

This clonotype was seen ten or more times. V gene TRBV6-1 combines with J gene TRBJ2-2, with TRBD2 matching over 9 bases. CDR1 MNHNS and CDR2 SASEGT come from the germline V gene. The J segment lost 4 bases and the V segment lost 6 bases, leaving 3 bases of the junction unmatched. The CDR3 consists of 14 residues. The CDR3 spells CASRWTSVTGELFF. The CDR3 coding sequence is TGTGCCAGCAGATGGACTAGCGTCACCGGGGAGCTGTTTTTT.

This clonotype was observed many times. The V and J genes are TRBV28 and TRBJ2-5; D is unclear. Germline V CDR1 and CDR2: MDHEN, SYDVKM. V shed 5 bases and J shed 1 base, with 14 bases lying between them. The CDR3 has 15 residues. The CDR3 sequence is CASSPHAGSQETQYF. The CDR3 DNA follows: TGTGCCAGCAGTCCCCACGCCGGCAGCCAAGAGACCCAGTACTTC.

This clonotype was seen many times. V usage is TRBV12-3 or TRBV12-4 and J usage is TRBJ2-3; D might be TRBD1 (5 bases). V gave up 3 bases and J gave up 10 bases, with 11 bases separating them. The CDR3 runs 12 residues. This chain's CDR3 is CASSFWGSAQYF. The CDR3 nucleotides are TGTGCCAGCAGTTTTTGGGGCTCGGCGCAGTATTTT.

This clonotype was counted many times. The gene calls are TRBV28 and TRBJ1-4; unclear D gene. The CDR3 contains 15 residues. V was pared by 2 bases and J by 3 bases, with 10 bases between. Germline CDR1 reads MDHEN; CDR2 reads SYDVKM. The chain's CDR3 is CASSLDGTSNEKLFF. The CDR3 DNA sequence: TGTGCCAGCAGTTTAGACGGCACCTCTAATGAAAAACTGTTTTTT.

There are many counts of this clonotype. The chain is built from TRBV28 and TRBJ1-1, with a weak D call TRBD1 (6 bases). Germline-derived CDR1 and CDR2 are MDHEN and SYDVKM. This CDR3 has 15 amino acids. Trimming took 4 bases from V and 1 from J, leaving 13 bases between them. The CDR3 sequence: CASSWGEQGNTEAFF. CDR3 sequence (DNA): TGTGCCAGCAGTTGGGGGGAACAGGGGAACACTGAAGCTTTCTTT.